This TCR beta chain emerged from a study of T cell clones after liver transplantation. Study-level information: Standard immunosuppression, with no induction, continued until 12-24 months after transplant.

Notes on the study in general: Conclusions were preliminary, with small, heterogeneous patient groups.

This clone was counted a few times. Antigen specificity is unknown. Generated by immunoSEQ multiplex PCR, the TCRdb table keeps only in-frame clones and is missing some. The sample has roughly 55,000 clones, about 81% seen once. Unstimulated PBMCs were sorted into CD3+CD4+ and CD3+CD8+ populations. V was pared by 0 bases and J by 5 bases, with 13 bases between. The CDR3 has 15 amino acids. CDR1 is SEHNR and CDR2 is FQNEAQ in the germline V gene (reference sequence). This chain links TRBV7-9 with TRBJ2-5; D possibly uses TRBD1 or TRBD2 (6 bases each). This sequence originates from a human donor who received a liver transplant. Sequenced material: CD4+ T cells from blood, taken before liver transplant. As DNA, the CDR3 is TGTGCCAGCAGCTTAGCGACCGGGGGCACGGAGACCCAGTACTTC. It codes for CASSLATGGTETQYF.